Within the sample, the clone carrying this T cell receptor (beta chain) is medium-sized (0.01 to 0.1%). The antigen remains undetermined. This CDR3 contains 16 residues. CDR1 is SGHTS, CDR2 YDEGEE, per germline. Losses at the gene ends were 4 bases for V and 1 base for J; bases not matched to a gene: 6. The sample is drawn from a study of cytomegalovirus exposure and HLA in healthy donors. Across the study: Of about 400 genotyped donors, roughly 86% clustered with self-reported Caucasian donors.

The PCR employed 60 Vbeta primers together with 13 Jbeta primers. Using immunoSEQ multiplex PCR, the repertoire was profiled, and TCRdb retains in-frame clones only, with some absent. The table lists roughly 90,000 clones, roughly 78% of them singletons, with around 4.6% in the top ten. Findings and limits, study-wide: V- and J-gene trimming in TCR beta was tied to a missense DCLRE1C variant by an analysis performed later. Most CMV-associated TCR beta chains were later found to appear HLA-restricted. Earlier results showed most TCR beta V segments being productive about 87% or about 30% of the time.

The sequencing input was PBMCs. The V call is TRBV5-8, the J call TRBJ1-4; 8 positions agree with TRBD1. The origin of this receptor is a woman aged 40 to 49 in good health and CMV-seropositive. CDR3 sequence (DNA): TGTGCCAGCAGCCCTATTACAGGGGGAACTAATGAAAAACTGTTTTTT. This codes for CASSPITGGTNEKLFF.